A selection of T cell receptor beta chains follows, all from one sample in a study of early T cells in non-severe SARS-CoV-2 infection. MiXCR was run by TCRdb on the 5' RACE reads, yielding one entry per CDR3 protein. The sample carries some 60,000 distinct CDR3 sequences, around 12% recorded once. This sample comprised whole blood, obtained at baseline. The receptor set was obtained from an adult who was a healthcare worker with PCR-confirmed SARS-CoV-2 infection or an uninfected control (not recorded which). Both conserved end residues are part of each CDR3. D genes are given only for firm matches. Rows may omit the clone size; those that give it use once, few, many or a size class.

>-|-|TRBJ1-1|TRBV11-2
CASSSLALRRQMNTEAFF
TGTGCCAGCAGCTCGCTTGCTTTGAGGCGGCAGATGAACACTGAAGCTTTCTTT
>-|-|TRBJ1-1|TRBV10-3
CAISELTEAFF
TGTGCCATCAGTGAGCTAACTGAAGCTTTCTTT
>-|-|TRBJ2-7|TRBV6-2/TRBV6-3
CASSSTNYEQYF
TGTGCCAGCAGTTCCACTAACTACGAGCAGTACTTC
>many|TRBD2|TRBJ2-1|TRBV7-2
CASSLSSGRADEQFF
TGTGCCAGCAGCTTATCTAGCGGGAGGGCAGATGAGCAGTTCTTC
>many|-|TRBJ1-2|TRBV18
CASSPTTGTDGYTF
TGTGCCAGCTCACCTACCACAGGGACGGATGGCTACACCTTC
>many|-|TRBJ1-2|TRBV7-9
CASRTTDQYGYTF
TGTGCCAGCAGAACGACGGACCAATATGGCTACACCTTC
>few|-|TRBJ1-1|TRBV9
CASSVVPNTEAFF
TGTGCCAGCAGCGTAGTCCCGAACACTGAAGCTTTCTTT
>-|-|TRBJ1-2|TRBV27
CASSFLPTTGLFYGYTF
TGTGCCAGCAGTTTCCTTCCTACAACGGGGCTCTTCTATGGCTACACCTTC
>medium-sized|-|TRBJ1-2|TRBV7-2
CASSLGQVGYGYTF
TGTGCCAGCAGCTTAGGCCAGGTCGGCTATGGCTACACCTTC
>few|-|TRBJ2-7|TRBV3-2
CASSQDPTAGGRDEQYF
TGTGCCAGCAGCCAAGATCCCACCGCGGGAGGTAGGGACGAGCAGTACTTC
>many|-|TRBJ1-1|TRBV20-1
CSAREGRDTEAFF
TGCAGTGCTAGAGAAGGTCGGGACACTGAAGCTTTCTTT
>-|-|TRBJ2-3|TRBV10-2
CASSEGTALLAQYF
TGCGCCAGCAGTGAGGGAACAGCCCTTCTAGCGCAGTATTTT
>few|-|TRBJ2-7|TRBV2
CASAPNRGEYEQYF
TGTGCCAGCGCTCCAAACCGCGGGGAATACGAGCAGTACTTC
>few|TRBD2|TRBJ2-1|TRBV7-9
CASSLTSGLNNEQFF
TGTGCCAGCAGCCTAACTAGCGGGCTGAACAATGAGCAGTTCTTC
>few|-|TRBJ1-1|TRBV2
CASSARVDTEAFF
TGTGCCAGCAGTGCCAGGGTAGACACTGAAGCTTTCTTT
>few|-|TRBJ2-7|TRBV9
CASSVHPGGSYEQYF
TGTGCCAGCAGCGTTCATCCCGGGGGATCCTACGAGCAGTACTTC
>few|TRBD1|TRBJ2-1|TRBV27
CASSLLDRASEQFF
TGTGCCAGCAGTTTATTGGACAGGGCCAGTGAGCAGTTCTTC
>few|-|TRBJ2-1|TRBV28
CASSSTGISYNEQFF
TGTGCCAGCAGTAGTACAGGTATATCCTACAATGAGCAGTTCTTC
>-|-|TRBJ1-2|TRBV13
CASSRALQGHYGYTF
TGTGCCAGCAGCCGGGCCCTACAGGGCCACTATGGCTACACCTTC
>-|-|TRBJ2-5|TRBV29-1
CSVSSSTLYQETQYF
TGCAGCGTTTCTAGTTCCACCTTGTACCAAGAGACCCAGTACTTC
>few|TRBD1|TRBJ1-1|TRBV20-1
CSARVSTGLDIRAFF
TGCAGTGCTAGAGTTTCGACAGGGCTAGATATCCGAGCTTTCTTT
>-|-|TRBJ2-2|TRBV15
CATSRDPGPATGELFF
TGTGCCACCAGCAGAGATCCCGGACCGGCCACCGGGGAGCTGTTTTTT
>few|TRBD1|TRBJ2-7|TRBV6-2/TRBV6-3
CASSLTGEGYEQYF
TGTGCCAGCAGTTTGACAGGGGAAGGCTACGAGCAGTACTTC
>few|TRBD1|TRBJ1-1|TRBV29-1
CSVETRGTDNTEAFF
TGCAGCGTTGAAACAAGGGGGACAGACAACACTGAAGCTTTCTTT
>-|-|TRBJ2-5|TRBV11-2
CASSLGQKYQETQYF
TGTGCCAGCAGCTTAGGGCAGAAGTACCAAGAGACCCAGTACTTC
>few|TRBD1|TRBJ1-5|TRBV6-1
CASSHRQGASQSNQPQHF
TGTGCCAGCAGTCATAGACAGGGGGCGAGCCAAAGCAATCAGCCCCAGCATTTT
>-|-|TRBJ2-6|TRBV6-2/TRBV6-3
CASSVQGDGANVLTF
TGTGCCAGCAGTGTACAGGGAGACGGGGCCAACGTCCTGACTTTC
>-|-|TRBJ1-6|TRBV12-3/TRBV12-4
CASSHTDDRSPLHF
TGTGCCAGCAGCCACACGGACGATCGGTCACCCCTCCACTTT
>-|-|TRBJ2-1|TRBV20-1
CSARWTYNEQFF
TGCAGTGCTAGGTGGACTTACAATGAGCAGTTCTTC
>-|-|TRBJ1-1|TRBV9
CASSSTGSTEAFF
TGTGCCAGCAGCTCGACAGGATCCACTGAAGCTTTCTTT
>many|TRBD1|TRBJ2-7|TRBV13
CASSHGTDPRHEQYF
TGTGCCAGCAGCCACGGGACAGATCCGCGACACGAGCAGTACTTC
>many|TRBD2|TRBJ2-1|TRBV5-1
CASSSLSGSPPNEQFF
TGCGCCAGCAGTTCGCTTAGCGGGAGTCCCCCCAATGAGCAGTTCTTC
>few|TRBD1|TRBJ2-1|TRBV12-3/TRBV12-4
CASRWTGLGNEQFF
TGTGCCAGCAGATGGACAGGTTTGGGCAATGAGCAGTTCTTC
>many|-|TRBJ2-7|TRBV2
CASSELSRDLHEQYF
TGTGCCAGCAGTGAACTGTCCCGGGACCTTCACGAGCAGTACTTC
>few|-|TRBJ2-3|TRBV28
CASSLSVRGDTQYF
TGTGCCAGCAGTTTATCAGTAAGGGGGGACACGCAGTATTTT
>few|TRBD1|TRBJ2-7|TRBV30
CAWDGDRGREQYF
TGTGCCTGGGACGGTGACAGGGGGCGCGAGCAGTACTTC
>few|TRBD1|TRBJ2-6|TRBV19
CASRRQGAGGANVLTF
TGTGCCAGTAGAAGACAGGGGGCTGGCGGGGCCAACGTCCTGACTTTC
>many|TRBD1|TRBJ1-3|TRBV30
CAWSGQGSGNTIYF
TGTGCCTGGAGTGGACAGGGCTCTGGAAACACCATATATTTT
>-|-|TRBJ2-7|TRBV11-2
CASSSFRDESYEQYF
TGTGCCAGCAGCTCTTTCCGGGACGAGTCCTACGAGCAGTACTTC
>many|-|TRBJ2-3|TRBV2
CASNQGELTDTQYF
TGTGCCAGCAATCAGGGAGAACTCACAGATACGCAGTATTTT
>-|-|TRBJ1-2|TRBV6-5
CASSSLGLSGYTF
TGTGCCAGCAGTTCCCTAGGGTTATCTGGCTACACCTTC